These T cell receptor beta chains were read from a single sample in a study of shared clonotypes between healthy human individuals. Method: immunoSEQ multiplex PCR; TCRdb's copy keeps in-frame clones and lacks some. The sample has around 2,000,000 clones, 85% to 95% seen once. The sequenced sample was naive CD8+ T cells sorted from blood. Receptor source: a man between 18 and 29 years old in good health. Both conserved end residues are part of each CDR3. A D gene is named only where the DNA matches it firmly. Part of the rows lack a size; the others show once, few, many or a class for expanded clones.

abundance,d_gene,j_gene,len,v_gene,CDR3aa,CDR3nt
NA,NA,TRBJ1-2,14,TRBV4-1,CASSPFVGDYGYTF,TGCGCCAGCAGCCCTTTTGTAGGGGACTATGGCTACACCTTC
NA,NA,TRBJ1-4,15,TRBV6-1,CASSRPQAGDEKLFF,TGTGCCAGCAGCCGACCCCAGGCGGGCGATGAAAAACTGTTTTTT
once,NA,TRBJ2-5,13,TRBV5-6,CASSFPTRETQYF,TGTGCCAGCAGCTTCCCGACAAGAGAGACCCAGTACTTC
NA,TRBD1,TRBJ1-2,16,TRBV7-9,CASSLGGTGINYGYTF,TGTGCCAGCAGCTTAGGAGGGACAGGGATTAACTATGGCTACACCTTC
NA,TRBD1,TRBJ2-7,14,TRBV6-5,CASSEATGIHEQYF,TGTGCCAGCAGCGAAGCGACAGGGATCCACGAGCAGTACTTC
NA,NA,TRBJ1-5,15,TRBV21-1,CASRTAWGFNQPQHF,TGTGCCAGCCGGACAGCGTGGGGTTTCAATCAGCCCCAGCATTTT
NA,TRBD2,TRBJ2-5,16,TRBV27,CASSSLSGRAGETQYF,TGTGCCAGCAGTTCCCTTAGCGGGAGGGCGGGGGAGACCCAGTACTTC
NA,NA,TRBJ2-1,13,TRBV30,CAWSVGSYNEQFF,TGTGCCTGGAGTGTAGGCTCCTACAATGAGCAGTTCTTC
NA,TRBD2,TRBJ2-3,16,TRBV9,CASSARTSGRSDTQYF,TGTGCCAGCAGCGCCAGGACTAGCGGGAGATCAGATACGCAGTATTTT
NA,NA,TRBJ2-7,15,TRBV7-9,CASSLTEGGTYEQYF,TGTGCCAGCAGCCTCACAGAAGGTGGAACCTACGAGCAGTACTTC
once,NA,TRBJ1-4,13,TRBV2,CASSPSANEKLFF,TGTGCCAGCAGCCCCAGCGCTAATGAAAAACTGTTTTTT
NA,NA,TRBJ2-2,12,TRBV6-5,CAVGQNTGELFF,TGTGCCGTCGGACAGAACACCGGGGAGCTGTTTTTT
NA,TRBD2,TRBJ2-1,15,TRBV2,CASTPGGTLYNEQFF,TGTGCCAGCACCCCGGGAGGCACTCTCTACAATGAGCAGTTCTTC
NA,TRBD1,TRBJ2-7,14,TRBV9,CASSAWTGDDEQYF,TGTGCCAGCAGCGCCTGGACAGGGGACGACGAGCAGTACTTC
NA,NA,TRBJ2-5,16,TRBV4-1,CASSQDLGLLRETQYF,TGCGCCAGCAGCCAAGATCTCGGGCTACTTCGAGAGACCCAGTACTTC
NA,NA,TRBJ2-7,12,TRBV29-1,CSVKTGTYEQYF,TGCAGCGTTAAGACAGGAACCTACGAGCAGTACTTC
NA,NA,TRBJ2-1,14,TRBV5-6,CASSPDYSYNEQFF,TGTGCCAGCAGCCCTGACTACTCCTACAATGAGCAGTTCTTC
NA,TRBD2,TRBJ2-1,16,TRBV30,CAWSSGLAGPNNEQFF,TGTGCCTGGAGTTCGGGACTAGCGGGACCGAACAATGAGCAGTTCTTC
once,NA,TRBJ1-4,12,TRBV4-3,CASSQGFEKLFF,TGCGCCAGCAGCCAAGGTTTTGAAAAACTGTTTTTT
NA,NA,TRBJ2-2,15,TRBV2,CASSEGVLNTGELFF,TGTGCCAGCAGTGAGGGGGTCCTAAACACCGGGGAGCTGTTTTTT
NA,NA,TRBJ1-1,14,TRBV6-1,CASSELGGRTEAFF,TGTGCCAGCAGTGAATTGGGGGGCAGGACTGAAGCTTTCTTT
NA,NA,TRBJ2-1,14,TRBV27,CASSLGGGHNEQFF,TGTGCCAGCAGTTTAGGGGGGGGGCACAATGAGCAGTTCTTC
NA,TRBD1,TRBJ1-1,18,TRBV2,CASSEADRGRGGRAEAFF,TGTGCCAGCAGTGAAGCGGACAGGGGAAGAGGGGGTCGAGCTGAAGCTTTCTTT
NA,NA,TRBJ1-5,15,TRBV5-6,CASSLWGHLNQPQHF,TGTGCCAGCAGCTTGTGGGGACACCTTAATCAGCCCCAGCATTTT
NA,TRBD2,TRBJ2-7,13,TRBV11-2,CASSPLAGDEQYF,TGTGCCAGCAGCCCTCTAGCGGGAGACGAGCAGTACTTC
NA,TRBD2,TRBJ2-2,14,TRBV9,CASSAGTRTGELFF,TGTGCCAGCAGCGCCGGGACTAGAACCGGGGAGCTGTTTTTT
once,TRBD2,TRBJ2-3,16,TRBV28,CASSVPSGENTDTQYF,TGTGCCAGCAGTGTCCCCAGCGGGGAGAACACAGATACGCAGTATTTT
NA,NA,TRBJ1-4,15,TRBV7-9,CASSPPWREGEKLFF,TGTGCCAGCAGCCCGCCATGGAGGGAGGGTGAAAAACTGTTTTTT
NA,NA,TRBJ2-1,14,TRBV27,CASGLAVNGNEQFF,TGTGCCAGCGGCCTCGCGGTAAACGGCAATGAGCAGTTCTTC
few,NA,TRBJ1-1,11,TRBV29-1,CSVEENTEAFF,TGCAGCGTTGAGGAAAACACTGAAGCTTTCTTT
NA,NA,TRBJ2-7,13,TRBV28,CASSPVGPNEQYF,TGTGCCAGCAGCCCCGTAGGTCCTAACGAGCAGTACTTC
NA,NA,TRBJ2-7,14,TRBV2,CASSDVGSSYEQYF,TGTGCCAGCAGTGACGTGGGCAGCTCCTACGAGCAGTACTTC
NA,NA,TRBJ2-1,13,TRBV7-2,CASGLFAYNEQFF,TGTGCCAGCGGACTTTTTGCTTACAATGAGCAGTTCTTC
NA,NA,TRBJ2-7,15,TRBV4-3,CASSQDPRGLYEQYF,TGCGCCAGCAGCCAAGATCCACGGGGCCTCTACGAGCAGTACTTC
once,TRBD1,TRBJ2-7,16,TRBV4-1,CASSQVGDSLSYEQYF,TGCGCCAGCAGCCAGGTTGGGGACAGTCTGTCTTACGAGCAGTACTTC
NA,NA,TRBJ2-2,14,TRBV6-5,CASSYSGNTGELFF,TGTGCCAGCAGTTACTCCGGTAACACCGGGGAGCTGTTTTTT
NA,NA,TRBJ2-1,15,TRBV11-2,CASSLVGYTYNEQFF,TGTGCCAGCAGCTTAGTGGGTTACACCTACAATGAGCAGTTCTTC
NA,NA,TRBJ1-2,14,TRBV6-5,CASSYSPGLYGYTF,TGTGCCAGCAGTTACTCGCCAGGGCTCTATGGCTACACCTTC
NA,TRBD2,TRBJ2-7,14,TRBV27,CASSPAGAAYEQYF,TGTGCCAGCAGTCCAGCGGGGGCAGCCTACGAGCAGTACTTC
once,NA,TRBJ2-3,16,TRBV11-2,CASRTFASASTDTQYF,TGTGCCAGCAGGACTTTTGCGAGCGCTTCCACAGATACGCAGTATTTT
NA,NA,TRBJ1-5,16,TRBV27,CASSFSWGGEHQPQHF,TGTGCCAGCAGTTTTAGCTGGGGTGGGGAACATCAGCCCCAGCATTTT
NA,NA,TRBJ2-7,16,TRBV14,CASSQEDQGSWHEQYF,TGTGCCAGCAGCCAAGAGGATCAGGGTAGTTGGCACGAGCAGTACTTC
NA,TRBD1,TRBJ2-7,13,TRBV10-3,CAISEPGQNEQYF,TGTGCCATCAGTGAGCCGGGACAGAACGAGCAGTACTTC
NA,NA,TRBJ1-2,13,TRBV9,CASSVADYYGYTF,TGTGCCAGCAGCGTTGCGGATTACTATGGCTACACCTTC